The source of this TCR beta chain is a study of control samples from healthy donors and cancer patients. TCRdb's table, derived via immunoSEQ multiplex PCR, lists solely in-frame clones and lacks some. The profile shows tens of thousands of clones, roughly nine tenths of them singletons. This CDR3 spans 13 amino acids. The V gene lost 11 bases and the J gene lost 0 bases, with 13 bases spanning the gap. Germline V gene lookup returns CDR1 ENHRY and CDR2 SYGVKD. The origin of this receptor is a woman in her seventies in good health. The V and J genes are TRBV10-3 and TRBJ1-1; D might be TRBD1 (6 bases). The specimen sequenced was blood. CDR3 amino acids: CALRDRMNTEAFF. Written as DNA, the CDR3 is TGTGCCCTTCGTGACAGGATGAACACTGAAGCTTTCTTT.